Shown below are 27 T cell receptor beta chains from a single sample sequenced in a study of blood T cell repertoires in COVID-19. TCRdb's table, derived via immunoSEQ multiplex PCR, lists solely in-frame clones and lacks some. Of fewer than 700,000 clones listed, about 88% are singletons. Sequencing was performed on peripheral blood. Source of these receptors: a woman in her forties or fifties with COVID-19, enrolled during active disease.

The chain uses TRBV30 and TRBJ1-3, with a possible D match to TRBD1 (6 bases). The ends were cut back, 5 bases at V and 0 bases at J, with 14 bases in the middle. Germline-derived CDR1 and CDR2 are GTSNPN and SVGIG (reference sequence). This CDR3 contains 15 residues. The CDR3 loop is CAWARQVFSGNTIYF. CDR3 bases: TGTGCCTGGGCCCGACAGGTTTTCTCTGGAAACACCATATATTTT. The full variable domain, rest sourced from reference TRBV30 and TRBJ1-3, is SQTIHQWPATLVQPVGSPLSLECTVEGTSNPNLYWYRQAAGRGLQLLFYSVGIGQISSEVPQNLSASRPQDRQFILSSKKLLLSDSGFYLCAWARQVFSGNTIYFGEGSWLTVV.

This chain joins TRBV5-5 and TRBJ1-6; no firm D call. V dropped 0 bases and J dropped 8 bases, with 9 bases sitting between them. This CDR3 contains 14 residues. Germline CDR1 and CDR2: SGHKS and YYEKEE (reference sequence). CDR3 amino acids: CASSLGGYDSPLHF. CDR3 nucleotides: TGTGCCAGCAGCTTGGGAGGGTATGATTCACCCCTCCACTTT.

The chain has TRBV6-6 and TRBJ2-3; 14 bases match TRBD2. This CDR3 region has 16 residues. With 5 bases clipped from V and 4 bases from J, the junction kept 5 bases outside the gene matches. From germline, CDR1 is MNHNY and CDR2 SVGAGI (reference sequence). CDR3 region: CASSRLAGGSSDTQYF. The CDR3, as DNA: TGTGCCAGCAGTCGACTAGCGGGGGGGTCCTCAGATACGCAGTATTTT.

J is TRBJ2-5 and V is TRBV6-5; no firm D call. Trimming shortened V by 0 bases and J by 5 bases, and 7 bases separated the two germline ends. This CDR3 contains 13 residues. The germline V gene encodes CDR1 MNHEY and CDR2 SVGAGI. CDR3 DNA: TGTGCCAGCAGTTACTCTGGCCTGGAGACCCAGTACTTC. Translation gives CASSYSGLETQYF.

This clone was seen only a few times. The chain joins TRBV15 to TRBJ1-5; D gene uncertain. V lost 0 bases and J lost 7, with 13 bases in between. Germline-derived CDR1 and CDR2 are LNHNV and YYDKDF (reference sequence). The CDR3 covers 15 residues. Written as DNA, the CDR3 is TGTGCCACCAGCAGAGATCTTGGATCGGAGCAGCCCCAGCATTTT. This codes for CATSRDLGSEQPQHF. Full variable domain (missing parts from reference TRBV15 and TRBJ1-5): DAMVIQNPRYQVTQFGKPVTLSCSQTLNHNVMYWYQQKSSQAPKLLFHYYDKDFNNEADTPDNFQSRRPNTSFCFLDIRSPGLGDTAMYLCATSRDLGSEQPQHFGDGTRLSIL.

The chain recombines TRBV29-1 with TRBJ1-2; possible D gene TRBD1, 5 bases. The germline V gene encodes CDR1 SQVTM and CDR2 ANQGSEA. CDR3 length equals 12 residues. The V end lost 7 bases, the J end lost 3 bases, and 12 bases lay between the germline ends. The CDR3 coding sequence is TGCAGCGACATAGGGGCGGACTATGGCTACACCTTC. Its protein is CSDIGADYGYTF.

The rearrangement links TRBV5-8 to TRBJ1-6; D not resolved. Trimming took 2 bases from V and 10 from J, leaving 13 bases between them. CDR1 is SGHTS and CDR2 is YDEGEE in the germline V gene. The CDR3 spans 14 residues. The CDR3 loop reads CASSFEGGWSPLHF. CDR3 nucleotide sequence: TGTGCCAGCAGCTTCGAGGGTGGCTGGTCACCCCTCCACTTT.

The chain links TRBV6-5 to TRBJ1-4; D call uncertain. Deletions cut 9 bases from V and 8 bases from J, with 22 bases between. CDR1 is MNHEY and CDR2 is SVGAGI in the germline V gene. The CDR3 extends over 15 amino acids. CDR3 sequence: CASRDGRGSGEKLFF. The CDR3 bases are TGTGCCAGTCGGGATGGACGGGGATCTGGGGAAAAACTGTTTTTT.

This chain joins TRBV12-3 or TRBV12-4 and TRBJ1-2; the match to TRBD1 covers 7 bases. This CDR3 spans 13 amino acids. The ends lost 11 bases at V and 1 base at J; junction bases unmatched: 7. CDR3 in DNA: TGTGCCGGGTGGGACAGCTTTAACTATGGCTACACCTTC. Amino acids: CAGWDSFNYGYTF.

The chain couples TRBV11-2 to TRBJ1-1; weak D call: TRBD1 (6 bases). V lost 8 bases and J lost 7, with 14 bases in between. Germline loops: CDR1 SGHAT, CDR2 FQNNGV. CDR3 size: 12 residues. In DNA form, the CDR3 reads TGTGCCAGCGATGGGGGGGCGGTTGAAGCTTTCTTT. Translating gives CASDGGAVEAFF.

The chain links TRBV12-3 or TRBV12-4 to TRBJ1-4; D gene unclear. The CDR3 is 12 residues long. V was cut by 3 bases and J by 12 bases, with 11 bases left in between. The CDR3 nucleotides are TGTGCCAGCAGTTTCCCGGCAGGCGAACTGTTTTTT. This encodes CASSFPAGELFF.

V is TRBV11-2 and J is TRBJ1-3; TRBD1 matches 7 bases. V shed 4 bases, J shed 3 bases, and the junction held 9 bases outside the gene matches. Germline CDR1 SGHAT, CDR2 FQNNGV. The CDR3 length is 16 residues. Written as DNA, the CDR3 is TGTGCCAGCAGCTGGCCTACAGGGGTAGGTGGAAACACCATATATTTT. It yields the protein CASSWPTGVGGNTIYF. The full variable domain, its missing parts supplied by reference TRBV11-2 and TRBJ1-3, is EAGVAQSPRYKIIEKRQSVAFWCNPISGHATLYWYQQILGQGPKLLIQFQNNGVVDDSQLPKDRFSAERLKGVDSTLKIQPAKLEDSAVYLCASSWPTGVGGNTIYFGEGSWLTVV.

This sequence joins TRBV7-8 and TRBJ2-7; TRBD1 matches at 8 bases. The germline CDR1 and CDR2 sequences are SGHVS and FQNEAQ. The CDR3 runs 15 residues. V lost 5 bases, J lost 2 bases, and 8 bases stayed unmatched. CDR3 sequence (DNA): TGTGCCAGCAGCATTGGACAGGGATGGGCCTACGAGCAGTACTTC. It translates to CASSIGQGWAYEQYF.

J is TRBJ1-1 and V is TRBV5-1; D is undetermined. Germline CDR1 and CDR2: SGHRS and YFSETQ. Trimming pared 0 bases from V and 5 bases from J, leaving 11 bases between. This CDR3 region has 14 residues. CDR3 DNA: TGCGCCAGCAGCTTGGAGGGAGGGAGTACTGAAGCTTTCTTT. It encodes CASSLEGGSTEAFF.

The chain couples TRBV6-1 to TRBJ2-3; 7 nucleotides align to TRBD1. Unmatched junction bases numbered 7, after V lost 3 bases and J lost 4 bases. Germline V gene lookup returns CDR1 MNHNS and CDR2 SASEGT. CDR3 length: 15 amino acids. The CDR3 bases are TGTGCCAGCAGTGATTTAAGGGGGCGAGCAGATACGCAGTATTTT. Its protein product is CASSDLRGRADTQYF.

The table lists this clone with a count of one. The chain joins TRBV2 to TRBJ1-2; perhaps TRBD1 as D (5 bases). Germline V lookup: CDR1 SNHLY, CDR2 FYNNEI. The CDR3 spans 16 residues. Trimming removed 3 bases from V and 3 bases from J, with 17 bases in between. The CDR3 region is CASSDILAGSYYGYTF. CDR3 nucleotides: TGTGCCAGCAGTGATATCTTAGCAGGGTCATACTATGGCTACACCTTC.

The gene calls are TRBV6-5 and TRBJ1-2; no clear D gene. The germline gives CDR1 MNHEY, CDR2 SVGAGI. V was pared by 2 bases and J by 3 bases, with 7 bases between. This CDR3 spans 13 amino acids. The CDR3 DNA is TGTGCCAGCAGTTACGGCACATACTATGGCTACACCTTC. Amino acid sequence: CASSYGTYYGYTF.

This sequence joins TRBV18 and TRBJ1-2; TRBD1 matches 8 bases. CDR1 KGHSH and CDR2 LQKENI come from the germline V gene. V was clipped by 3 bases and J by 4 bases; unmatched bases: 7. The CDR3 is made up of 15 amino acids. The CDR3 sequence: CASSPEFGQGYGYTF. The CDR3, as DNA: TGTGCCAGCTCACCCGAATTTGGACAGGGCTATGGCTACACCTTC.

V gene TRBV2 combines with J gene TRBJ2-7, with 8 positions matching TRBD1. The CDR3 sequence is 14 residues long. Losses at the gene ends were 4 bases for V and 5 bases for J; bases not matched to a gene: 7. The germline gives CDR1 SNHLY, CDR2 FYNNEI. CDR3 sequence: CASSADRGRNEQYF. The CDR3, as DNA: TGTGCCAGCAGTGCTGACAGGGGTAGGAACGAGCAGTACTTC.

The chain links TRBV7-2 to TRBJ1-4, with D perhaps TRBD1 (5 bases). This CDR3 spans 13 amino acids. V lost 2 bases to trimming and J lost 6 bases, with 7 bases between them. From germline, CDR1 is SGHTA and CDR2 FQGNSA. This chain's CDR3 is CASSLSRDEKLFF. CDR3 in DNA: TGTGCCAGCAGCTTAAGCAGGGATGAAAAACTGTTTTTT.

The chain uses TRBV2 and TRBJ2-1; D unclear. Germline CDR1 and CDR2: SNHLY and FYNNEI. CDR3 size: 12 residues. The V gene lost 4 bases and the J gene lost 6 bases, with 7 bases spanning the gap. CDR3 in amino acids: CASSVIPNEQFF. CDR3 coding DNA: TGTGCCAGCAGTGTAATTCCCAATGAGCAGTTCTTC.

CDR3: CASSIREGQPQHF. CDR3 nucleotide sequence: TGTGCCAGTAGTATCCGGGAGGGCCAGCCCCAGCATTTT. V is TRBV19 and J is TRBJ1-5; D unclear. V shed 3 bases and J shed 7 bases, with 10 bases lying between them. The length of the CDR3 is 13 residues. The germline CDR1 and CDR2 sequences are LNHDA and SQIVND (reference sequence).

This clone was counted a single time. This chain joins TRBV4-1 and TRBJ1-1; tentative D call: TRBD1 (6 bases). Trimming stripped 8 bases from V and 6 bases from J, with 16 bases between. Germline loops: CDR1 MGHRA, CDR2 YSYEKL. The CDR3 sequence is 13 residues long. The CDR3 here is CASATGGRAEAFF. In DNA, the CDR3 is TGCGCCAGCGCCACCGGGGGGCGGGCTGAAGCTTTCTTT.

The count of this clone is one. The V call is TRBV27, the J call TRBJ1-1, with a weak D call TRBD1 (5 bases). V was shortened by 0 bases and J by 4 bases, with 12 bases between the two germline ends. From germline, CDR1 is MNHEY and CDR2 SMNVEV (reference sequence). CDR3 length: 15 amino acids. Here the CDR3 reads CASSLSVPGSTEAFF. In DNA form, the CDR3 reads TGTGCCAGCAGTTTATCTGTTCCAGGGTCCACTGAAGCTTTCTTT.

V gene TRBV5-1 combines with J gene TRBJ2-5; D uncertain. The V and J ends lost 4 bases and 4 bases respectively, with 14 bases between them. Germline CDR1 SGHRS, CDR2 YFSETQ. The CDR3 spans 14 residues. The CDR3 reads CASSPTDSPETQYF. The CDR3 nucleotides read TGCGCCAGCAGCCCAACCGACTCGCCAGAGACCCAGTACTTC.

The rearrangement links TRBV12-5 to TRBJ1-4; no reliable D call. The CDR3 has 17 residues. The V and J ends lost 0 bases and 4 bases respectively, with 15 bases between them. Germline assignment: CDR1 LGHNT and CDR2 FRNRAP. DNA of the CDR3: TGTGCTAGTGGTTTGGTCCCTGGGCGTCGGGGTAATGAAAAACTGTTTTTT. Its translation is CASGLVPGRRGNEKLFF.

The chain joins TRBV19 to TRBJ2-3; possibly TRBD2 for D (5 bases). Germline loops: CDR1 LNHDA, CDR2 SQIVND (reference sequence). Trimming left V 5 bases short and J 1 base short, with 16 bases between. The CDR3 is made up of 16 amino acids. The CDR3 bases are TGTGCCAGTAGTCGACGGACTCCCGACGGCACAGATACGCAGTATTTT. This sequence encodes CASSRRTPDGTDTQYF.